One TCR beta chain is described in this entry. This sample was taken from a study of response to subunit inactivated influenza vaccine. Trimming stripped 1 base from V and 0 bases from J, with 9 bases between. The CDR3 contains 15 residues. Germline-derived CDR1 and CDR2 are SGHTS and YDEGEE. From the RT-PCR reads, TCRdb called clonotypes with MiXCR, one entry per CDR3 protein. Of more than 400,000 distinct CDR3 sequences detected, approximately 7.7% appear once; the ten largest clones hold roughly 14%. This sequence originates from a man aged 45 to 70 who received an inactivated influenza vaccine. The sequencing here drew on PBMCs from blood, taken roughly 24 months after vaccination. The J gene is TRBJ2-3, the V gene TRBV5-8; D uncertain. CDR3 DNA: TGTGCCAGCAGCTTGTATCTTCATAGCACAGATACGCAGTATTTT. Encoded protein: CASSLYLHSTDTQYF.